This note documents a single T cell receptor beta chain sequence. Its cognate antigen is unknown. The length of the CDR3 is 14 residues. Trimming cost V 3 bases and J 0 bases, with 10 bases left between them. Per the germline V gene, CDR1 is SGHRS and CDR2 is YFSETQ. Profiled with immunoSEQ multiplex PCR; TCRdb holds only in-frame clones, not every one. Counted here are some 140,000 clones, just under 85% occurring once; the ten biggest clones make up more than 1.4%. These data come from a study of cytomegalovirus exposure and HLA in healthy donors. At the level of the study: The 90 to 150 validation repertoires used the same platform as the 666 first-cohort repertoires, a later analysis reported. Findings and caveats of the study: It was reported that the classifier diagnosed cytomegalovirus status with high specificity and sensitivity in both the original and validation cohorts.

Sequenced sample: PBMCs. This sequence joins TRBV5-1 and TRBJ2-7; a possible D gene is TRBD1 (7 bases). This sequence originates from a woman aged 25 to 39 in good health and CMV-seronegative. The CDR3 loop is CASSSRGDSYEQYF. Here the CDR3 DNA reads TGCGCCAGCAGCTCCAGGGGGGACTCCTACGAGCAGTACTTC.